This TCR beta chain was retrieved from a study of blood T cell repertoires in COVID-19. Germline V CDR1 and CDR2: SGHRS, YFSETQ. The CDR3 contains 14 residues. The V gene lost 5 bases and the J gene lost 5 bases, with 15 bases spanning the gap. Per the original methods: How many nucleated cells were present was estimated from reference gene primer amplification. The method was immunoSEQ multiplex PCR; TCRdb's version includes in-frame clones alone and lacks a portion of them. The V and J calls and clone size come from that table; D and trimming were worked out from the DNA. The sample holds under 110,000 clones, approximately 92% seen once. In its sample, this clone was seen once.

The chain carries TRBV5-1 and TRBJ2-3; TRBD2 is a possible D gene (6 bases). The sequence was obtained from a man aged 45 to 65 with active COVID-19. The sample comprised peripheral blood. In DNA, the CDR3 is TGCGCCAGCAGGCCTCGGGTGGGGGGAGATACGCAGTATTTT. Residues: CASRPRVGGDTQYF.